A single sample gave rise to the 21 T cell receptor beta chains below, sequenced in a study of blood T cell repertoires in COVID-19 (dated by TCRdb to about 2020). The library was produced with the immunoSEQ multiplex PCR assay. TCRdb holds this immuneACCESS table with in-frame rearrangements only. Some clones are missing; in checked studies, unresolved V genes explain under half, and the rest has no known cause. This sample is represented by about 220,000 clones; roughly 80% of them were singletons. The ten largest clones take up 1.3% of the sample. The sample was PBMCs or T cells enriched from blood (not recorded which). The origin of the receptors is a woman in her thirties or forties with acute COVID-19.

The chain carries TRBV5-1 and TRBJ1-2; D may be TRBD1 (5 bases). The V end lost 0 bases, the J end lost 5 bases, and 8 bases lay between the germline ends. CDR3 length: 13 residues. Germline CDR1 and CDR2: SGHRS and YFSETQ. CDR3 sequence reads: CASSLDGGYGYTF. Here the CDR3 DNA reads TGCGCCAGCAGCTTGGACGGGGGGTATGGCTACACCTTC.

This chain uses TRBV19 with TRBJ2-1; possibly TRBD2 for D (6 bases). CDR1 LNHDA and CDR2 SQIVND come from the germline V gene (reference sequence). V was shortened by 0 bases and J by 0 bases, with 6 bases between the two germline ends. The CDR3 loop spans 15 amino acids. The CDR3 protein is CASSIEGGSYNEQFF. CDR3 DNA sequence: TGTGCCAGTAGTATAGAGGGGGGCTCCTACAATGAGCAGTTCTTC.

The genes are TRBV20-1 and TRBJ2-1, with D possibly being TRBD2 (7 bases). The CDR3 loop spans 16 amino acids. The germline CDR1 and CDR2 sequences are DFQATT and SNEGSKA (reference sequence). Trimming cost V 3 bases and J 1 base, with 16 bases left between them. CDR3 amino acids: CSASGGGGGSYNEQFF. CDR3 DNA sequence: TGCAGTGCTAGTGGGGGGGGCGGCGGTTCCTACAATGAGCAGTTCTTC.

The rearrangement links TRBV7-3 to TRBJ2-7; possible D gene TRBD1, 5 bases. Between the trimmed V and J ends, which lost 1 base and 5 bases, there was a span of 9 bases. This CDR3 contains 13 residues. Looked up from germline, CDR1 is SGHTA and CDR2 is FQGTGA. CDR3 loop: CASSLMQGDEQYF. The CDR3 nucleotides are TGTGCCAGCAGCTTAATGCAGGGCGACGAGCAGTACTTC.

This clone was found once. The chain uses TRBV3-1 (or the pseudogene TRBV3-2) and TRBJ2-7; 7 positions agree with TRBD1. The CDR3 is 14 residues long. Unmatched junction bases numbered 6, after V lost 4 bases and J lost 3 bases. The germline V gene encodes CDR1 LGHDT and CDR2 YNNKEL (reference sequence). Here the CDR3 DNA reads TGTGCCAGCAGCCGATTGACAGGGAGCTACGAGCAGTACTTC. It specifies CASSRLTGSYEQYF.

The chain couples TRBV7-7 to TRBJ2-2, with 8 bases identical to TRBD2. The J segment lost 5 bases and the V segment lost 1 base, leaving 6 bases of the junction unmatched. The CDR3 totals 16 residues. In germline, CDR1 is SSHAT, CDR2 FNYEAQ (reference sequence). CDR3: CASSLEGLAETGELFF. CDR3 nucleotide sequence: TGTGCCAGCAGCTTAGAAGGACTAGCCGAAACCGGGGAGCTGTTTTTT.

The chain is built from TRBV7-3 and TRBJ2-7; 11 bases agree with TRBD2. This CDR3 spans 15 amino acids. Germline values: CDR1 SGHTA, CDR2 FQGTGA. Losses at the gene ends were 3 bases for V and 6 bases for J; bases not matched to a gene: 7. This CDR3 is CASSLTGTSGSEQYF. CDR3 bases: TGTGCCAGCAGCTTGACGGGGACTAGCGGCTCCGAGCAGTACTTC.

The chain joins TRBV10-3 to TRBJ2-7; 14 bases agree with TRBD2. The CDR3 is 13 amino acids. With V trimmed by 8 bases and J by 5 bases, 2 bases remained unmatched. Germline V gene lookup returns CDR1 ENHRY and CDR2 SYGVKD. CDR3 bases: TGTGCCATCGGGGGACTAGCGGGAGACGAGCAGTACTTC. It encodes CAIGGLAGDEQYF.

This clone has just a few counts. This chain uses TRBV28 with TRBJ2-4; no definite D call. The CDR3 extends over 15 amino acids. From germline, CDR1 is MDHEN and CDR2 SYDVKM. Trimming left V 3 bases short and J 1 base short, with 10 bases between. In DNA, the CDR3 is TGTGCCAGCAGTTTGAGGAGAGTGGCCAAAAACATTCAGTACTTC. It yields the protein CASSLRRVAKNIQYF.

The V and J genes are TRBV15 and TRBJ2-6; 12 positions agree with TRBD1. Germline V gene sequence: CDR1 LNHNV, CDR2 YYDKDF (reference sequence). CDR3 size: 17 residues. V lost 1 base to trimming and J lost 3 bases; unmatched junction nucleotides: 1. The CDR3 sequence: CATSRGDRGLGANVLTF. The CDR3 DNA follows: TGTGCCACCAGCAGAGGGGACAGGGGGCTTGGGGCCAACGTCCTGACTTTC.

This clone has a handful of counts. This rearrangement joins TRBV7-2 to TRBJ1-1, with 8 nucleotides matching TRBD1. The length of the CDR3 is 16 residues. Germline V gene sequence: CDR1 SGHTA, CDR2 FQGNSA. V lost 2 bases to trimming and J lost 4 bases; unmatched junction nucleotides: 9. This CDR3 reads CASSLMGQAPSTEAFF. In DNA, the CDR3 is TGTGCCAGCAGCTTAATGGGACAGGCCCCCAGCACTGAAGCTTTCTTT.

This clone occurred once. V usage is TRBV5-8 and J usage is TRBJ2-2; D might be TRBD2 (5 bases). The ends were cut back, 3 bases at V and 4 bases at J, with 13 bases in the middle. The CDR3 totals 15 residues. Germline values: CDR1 SGHTS, CDR2 YDEGEE. Here the CDR3 reads CASSWIKGSTGELFF. The CDR3 nucleotides are TGTGCCAGCAGCTGGATTAAAGGGAGCACCGGGGAGCTGTTTTTT.

The rearrangement uses TRBV19 and TRBJ2-3; tentative D call: TRBD2 (6 bases). V dropped 6 bases and J dropped 5 bases, with 18 bases sitting between them. The germline V gene has CDR1 LNHDA and CDR2 SQIVND (reference sequence). CDR3 length: 15 amino acids. The DNA for the CDR3 is TGTGCCAGTAGGCAGGTGGGCGGGAAGGTAGATACGCAGTATTTT. Its protein product is CASRQVGGKVDTQYF.

The chain is built from TRBV29-1 and TRBJ2-3; 8 nucleotides agree with TRBD2. The CDR3 extends over 14 amino acids. V gave up 7 bases and J gave up 1 base; unmatched junction bases: 7. Germline CDR1 reads SQVTM; CDR2 reads ANQGSEA. Here the CDR3 reads CSAPLTSGTDTQYF. The CDR3 region has the DNA TGCAGCGCCCCGTTGACTAGCGGCACAGATACGCAGTATTTT.

The genes are TRBV27 and TRBJ1-1; D is unresolved. Germline V gene sequence: CDR1 MNHEY, CDR2 SMNVEV (reference sequence). Trimming took 5 bases from V and 5 from J, leaving 15 bases between them. This CDR3 is 14 amino acids long. The CDR3 region is CASSLQSIGTEAFF. CDR3 DNA: TGTGCCAGCAGTCTCCAAAGTATCGGGACTGAAGCTTTCTTT.

J is TRBJ1-2 and V is TRBV12-3 or TRBV12-4; tentative D call: TRBD1 (6 bases). Trimming left V 8 bases short and J 0 bases short, with 10 bases between. CDR3 length: 13 residues. CDR3 loop: CASGGGPNYGYTF. The CDR3 nucleotides read TGTGCCAGCGGGGGGGGCCCTAACTATGGCTACACCTTC.

This clone occurred once. V gene TRBV19 combines with J gene TRBJ2-2; possibly TRBD2 for D (5 bases). From germline, CDR1 is LNHDA and CDR2 SQIVND (reference sequence). The CDR3 extends over 17 amino acids. V was cut by 4 bases and J by 9 bases, with 24 bases left in between. Here the CDR3 reads CASSNSKGPFEGRELFF. CDR3 nucleotides: TGTGCCAGTAGTAACTCCAAAGGGCCCTTTGAGGGCCGGGAGCTGTTTTTT.

This chain links TRBV27 with TRBJ2-3, with TRBD1 identical over 10 bases. Unmatched junction bases numbered 4, after V lost 4 bases and J lost 3 bases. The CDR3 loop spans 15 amino acids. The V gene's germline CDR1 is MNHEY and CDR2 SMNVEV (reference sequence). In DNA form, the CDR3 reads TGTGCCAGCAGTTCGGGACAGGGGAGAACAGATACGCAGTATTTT. This translates into CASSSGQGRTDTQYF.

The chain has TRBV4-1 and TRBJ2-3, with 14 bases that match TRBD2. The CDR3 length is 15 residues. Trimming cost V 3 bases and J 8 bases; bases outside gene matches: 4. Germline-derived CDR1 and CDR2 are MGHRA and YSYEKL. The CDR3 bases are TGCGCCAGCAGCCAGACTAGCGGGGGGGCCGGTACGCAGTATTTT. It translates to CASSQTSGGAGTQYF.

The chain joins TRBV12-3 or TRBV12-4 to TRBJ2-5; possibly TRBD2 for D (6 bases). This CDR3 has 13 residues. Trimming stripped 8 bases from V and 3 bases from J, with 13 bases between. CDR3 amino acids: CASGDSTEETQYF. In DNA form, the CDR3 reads TGTGCCAGCGGGGACTCGACTGAAGAGACCCAGTACTTC.

The chain combines TRBV4-2 with TRBJ1-1; D may be TRBD1 (5 bases). Between the trimmed V and J ends, which lost 7 bases and 1 base, there was a span of 10 bases. The CDR3 totals 13 residues. Per the germline V gene, CDR1 is LGHNA and CDR2 is YNFKEQ. CDR3 region: CASIGARNTEAFF. CDR3 coding DNA: TGTGCCAGCATAGGGGCCCGGAACACTGAAGCTTTCTTT.